This TCR beta chain appears in the sequencing data of a study of T cell responses to AZD1222 COVID-19 vaccine. The wider study: The study pooled second doses at about 4 or about 12 weeks. General observations from the study: Most donors were white British and more were female, and clonal diversity was possibly underestimated.

Clones were read by immunoSEQ multiplex PCR, and TCRdb kept only the in-frame ones, dropping some. The table shows over 120,000 clones, with over 85% occurring only once. Germline CDR1 is SGHDT and CDR2 is YYEEEE. Between the trimmed V and J ends, which lost 1 base and 5 bases, there was a span of 12 bases. The CDR3 covers 15 residues. For this clone: What it binds is not known.

The sequence was collected from an adult in good health. This chain links TRBV5-6 with TRBJ1-4; D ambiguous. The specimen comprised peripheral blood, sampled on day 0 of AZD1222 vaccination. This chain's CDR3 is CASSLYGSKNEKLFF. In DNA form, the CDR3 reads TGTGCCAGCAGCTTGTATGGCAGTAAGAATGAAAAACTGTTTTTT. The entire variable domain, with the rest obtained from reference TRBV5-6 and TRBJ1-4, is as follows: DAGVTQSPTHLIKTRGQQVTLRCSPKSGHDTVSWYQQALGQGPQFIFQYYEEEERQRGNFPDRFSGHQFPNYSSELNVNALLLGDSALYLCASSLYGSKNEKLFFGSGTQLSVL.